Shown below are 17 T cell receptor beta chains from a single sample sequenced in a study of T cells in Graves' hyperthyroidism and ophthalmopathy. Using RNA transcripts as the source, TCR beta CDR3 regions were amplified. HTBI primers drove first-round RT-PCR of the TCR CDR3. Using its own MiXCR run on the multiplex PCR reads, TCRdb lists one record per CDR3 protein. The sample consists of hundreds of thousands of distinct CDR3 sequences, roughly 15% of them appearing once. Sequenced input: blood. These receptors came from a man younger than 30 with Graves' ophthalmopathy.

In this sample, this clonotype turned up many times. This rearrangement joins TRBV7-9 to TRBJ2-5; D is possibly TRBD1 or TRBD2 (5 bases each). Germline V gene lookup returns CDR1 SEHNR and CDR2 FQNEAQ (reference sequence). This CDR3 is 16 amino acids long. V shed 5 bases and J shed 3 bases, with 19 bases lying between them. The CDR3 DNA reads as TGTGCCAGCAGCCAGCCCACCGGGACGGCCAAAGAGACCCAGTACTTC. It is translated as CASSQPTGTAKETQYF.

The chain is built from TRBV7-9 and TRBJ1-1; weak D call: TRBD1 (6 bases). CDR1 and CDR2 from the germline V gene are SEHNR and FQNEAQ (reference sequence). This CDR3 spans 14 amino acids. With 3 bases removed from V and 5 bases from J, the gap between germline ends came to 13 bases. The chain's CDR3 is CASSLGGGWTEAFF. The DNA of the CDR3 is TGTGCCAGCAGCTTGGGAGGGGGATGGACTGAAGCTTTCTTT.

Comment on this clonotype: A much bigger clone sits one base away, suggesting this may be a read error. CDR3 bases: TGTGCCAGCAGTTTTAATAGGGGGGGAGGGTTCGCCCAGCCCCAGCATTTT. As protein: CASSFNRGGGFAQPQHF. This chain joins TRBV12-3 or TRBV12-4 and TRBJ1-5; TRBD1 is a possible D gene (6 bases). V shed 3 bases and J shed 7 bases, with 22 bases lying between them. There are 17 residues in the CDR3.

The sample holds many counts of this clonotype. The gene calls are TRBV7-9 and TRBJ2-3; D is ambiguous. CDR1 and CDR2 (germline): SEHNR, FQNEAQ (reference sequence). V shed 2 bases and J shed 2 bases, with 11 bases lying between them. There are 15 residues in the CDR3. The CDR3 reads CASSLSTILTDTQYF. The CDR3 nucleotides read TGTGCCAGCAGCTTATCGACAATACTCACAGATACGCAGTATTTT.

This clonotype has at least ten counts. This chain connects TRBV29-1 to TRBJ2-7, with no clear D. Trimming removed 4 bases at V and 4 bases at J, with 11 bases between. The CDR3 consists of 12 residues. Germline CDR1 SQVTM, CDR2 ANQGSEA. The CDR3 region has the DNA TGCAGCGTTGTTTACGGGTTTTACGAGCAGTACTTC. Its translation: CSVVYGFYEQYF.

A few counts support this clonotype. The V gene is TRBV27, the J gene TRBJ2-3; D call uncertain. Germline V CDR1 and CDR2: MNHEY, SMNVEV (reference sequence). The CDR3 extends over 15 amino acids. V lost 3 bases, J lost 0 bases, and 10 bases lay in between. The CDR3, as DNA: TGTGCCAGCAGTTTTCAACTGCTTAGCACAGATACGCAGTATTTT. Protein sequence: CASSFQLLSTDTQYF.

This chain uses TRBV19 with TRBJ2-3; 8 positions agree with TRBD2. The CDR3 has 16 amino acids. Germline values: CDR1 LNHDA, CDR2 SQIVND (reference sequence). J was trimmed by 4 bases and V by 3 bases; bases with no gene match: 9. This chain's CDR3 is CASSIPGLGAADTQYF. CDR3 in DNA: TGTGCCAGTAGTATTCCGGGACTAGGAGCGGCAGATACGCAGTATTTT. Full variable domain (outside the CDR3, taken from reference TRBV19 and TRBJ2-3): DGGITQSPKYLFRKEGQNVTLSCEQNLNHDAMYWYRQDPGQGLRLIYYSQIVNDFQKGDIAEGYSVSREKKESFPLTVTSAQKNPTAFYLCASSIPGLGAADTQYFGPGTRLTVL.

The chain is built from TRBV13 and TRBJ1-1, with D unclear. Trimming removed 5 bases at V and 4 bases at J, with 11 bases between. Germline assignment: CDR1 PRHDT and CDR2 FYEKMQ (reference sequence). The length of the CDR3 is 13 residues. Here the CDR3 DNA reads TGTGCCAGCAGCCCCCAGGTACCCACTGAAGCTTTCTTT. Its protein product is CASSPQVPTEAFF.

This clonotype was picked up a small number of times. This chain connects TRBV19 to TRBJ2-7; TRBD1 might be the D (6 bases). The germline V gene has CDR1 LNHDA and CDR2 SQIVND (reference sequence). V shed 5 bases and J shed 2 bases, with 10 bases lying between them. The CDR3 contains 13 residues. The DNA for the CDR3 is TGTGCCAGTAGTGCCGGGACAACCTACGAGCAGTACTTC. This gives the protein CASSAGTTYEQYF.

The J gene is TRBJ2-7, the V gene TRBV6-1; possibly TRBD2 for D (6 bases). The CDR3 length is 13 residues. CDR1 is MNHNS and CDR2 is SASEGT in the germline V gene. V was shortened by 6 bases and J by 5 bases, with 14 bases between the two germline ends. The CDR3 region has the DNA TGTGCCAGCAGGGACACTAGCTACCACGAGCAGTACTTC. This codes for CASRDTSYHEQYF.

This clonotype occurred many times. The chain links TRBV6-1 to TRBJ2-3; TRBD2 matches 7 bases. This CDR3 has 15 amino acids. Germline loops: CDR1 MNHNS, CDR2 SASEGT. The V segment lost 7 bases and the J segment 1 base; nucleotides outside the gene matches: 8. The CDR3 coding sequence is TGTGCCAGCAAGTTGTCTAGCGGCCGCACAGATACGCAGTATTTT. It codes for CASKLSSGRTDTQYF.

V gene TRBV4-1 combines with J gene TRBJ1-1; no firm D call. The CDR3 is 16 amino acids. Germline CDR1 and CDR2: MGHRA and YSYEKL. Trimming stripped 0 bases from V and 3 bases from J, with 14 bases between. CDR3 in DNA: TGCGCCAGCAGCCAAGAACCACTAGGCGGTGACACTGAAGCTTTCTTT. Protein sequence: CASSQEPLGGDTEAFF.

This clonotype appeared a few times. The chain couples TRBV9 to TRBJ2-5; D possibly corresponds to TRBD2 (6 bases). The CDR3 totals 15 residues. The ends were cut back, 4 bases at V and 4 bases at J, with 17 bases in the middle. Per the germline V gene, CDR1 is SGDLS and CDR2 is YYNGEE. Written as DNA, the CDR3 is TGTGCCAGCAGCCTGGAGGGTGGGTCGGGAGAGACCCAGTACTTC. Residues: CASSLEGGSGETQYF. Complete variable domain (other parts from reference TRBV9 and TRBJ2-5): DSGVTQTPKHLITATGQRVTLRCSPRSGDLSVYWYQQSLDQGLQFLIQYYNGEERAKGNILERFSAQQFPDLHSELNLSSLELGDSALYFCASSLEGGSGETQYFGPGTRLLVL.

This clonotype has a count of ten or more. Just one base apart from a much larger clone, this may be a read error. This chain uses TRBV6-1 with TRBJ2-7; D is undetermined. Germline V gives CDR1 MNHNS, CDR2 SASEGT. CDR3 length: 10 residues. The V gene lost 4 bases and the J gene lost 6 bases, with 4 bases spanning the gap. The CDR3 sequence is CASSGSEQYF. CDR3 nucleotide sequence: TGTGCCAGCAGTGGTTCCGAGCAGTACTTC.

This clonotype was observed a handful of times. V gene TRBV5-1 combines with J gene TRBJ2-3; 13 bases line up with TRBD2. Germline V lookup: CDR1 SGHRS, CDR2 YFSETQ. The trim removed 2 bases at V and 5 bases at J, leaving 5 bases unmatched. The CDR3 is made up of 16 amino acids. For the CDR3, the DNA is TGCGCCAGCAGCTTCGGACTAGCGGGGGCTCTAGATACGCAGTATTTT. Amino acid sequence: CASSFGLAGALDTQYF.

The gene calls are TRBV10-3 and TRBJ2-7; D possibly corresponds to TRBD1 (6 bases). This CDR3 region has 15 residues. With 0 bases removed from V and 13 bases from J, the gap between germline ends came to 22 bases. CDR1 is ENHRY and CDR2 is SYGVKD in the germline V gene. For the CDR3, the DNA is TGTGCCATCAGTGAGTCTACAGGGTTCTCGCCGGGGCACTACTTC. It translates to CAISESTGFSPGHYF.

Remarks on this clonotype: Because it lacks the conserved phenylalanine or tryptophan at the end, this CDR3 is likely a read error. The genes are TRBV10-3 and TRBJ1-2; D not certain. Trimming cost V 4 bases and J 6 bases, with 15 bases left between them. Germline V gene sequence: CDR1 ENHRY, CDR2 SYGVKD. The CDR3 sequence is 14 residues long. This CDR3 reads CAISGQAGIHGYTL. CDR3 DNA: TGTGCCATCAGTGGACAAGCGGGGATCCATGGCTACACCCTC.